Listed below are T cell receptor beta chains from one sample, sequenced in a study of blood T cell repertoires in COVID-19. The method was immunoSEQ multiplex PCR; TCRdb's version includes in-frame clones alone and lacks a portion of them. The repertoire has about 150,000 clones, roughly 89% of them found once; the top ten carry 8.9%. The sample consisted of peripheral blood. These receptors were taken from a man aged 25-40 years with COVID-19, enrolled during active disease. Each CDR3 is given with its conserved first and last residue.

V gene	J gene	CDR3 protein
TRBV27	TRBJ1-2	CASGSSGQGARGYTF
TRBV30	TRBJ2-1	CAWGLYNEQFF
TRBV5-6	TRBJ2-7	CASTLIGSAALEGGQYF
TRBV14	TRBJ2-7	CASSPLAGGAEQYF
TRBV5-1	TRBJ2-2	CASSFVGEGTGELFF
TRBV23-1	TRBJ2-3	CASRSRSGSYTDTQYF
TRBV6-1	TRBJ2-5	CASSEVTVQETQYF
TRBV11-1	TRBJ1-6	CASSPIGGNSPLHF
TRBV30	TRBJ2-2	CAWSRGQGRTGELFF
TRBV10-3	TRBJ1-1	CATSQGANTEAFF
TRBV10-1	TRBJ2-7	CASGDTYEQYF
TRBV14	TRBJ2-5	CASSHLAGGLQETQYF
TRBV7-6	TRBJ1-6	CASREGALNSPLHF
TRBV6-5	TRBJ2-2	CASSYSSQGATGELFF
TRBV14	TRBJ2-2	CASSWSANTGELFF
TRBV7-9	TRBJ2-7	CASSSQPGGSYEQYF
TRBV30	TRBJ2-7	CAWTEDNTYEQYF
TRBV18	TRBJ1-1	CASSGEVNTEAFF
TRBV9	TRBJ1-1	CASSVVNSYNTEAFF
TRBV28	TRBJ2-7	CASSLRDEQYF
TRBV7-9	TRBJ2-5	CASRATGGGETQYF
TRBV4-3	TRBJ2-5	CASSQDLGRGQETQYF
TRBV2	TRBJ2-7	CASEARRTYEQYF
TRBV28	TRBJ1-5	CASSSFGTNQPQHF
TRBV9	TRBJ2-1	CASSVDADSSYNEQFF
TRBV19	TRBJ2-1	CASSIQQGAYNEQFF
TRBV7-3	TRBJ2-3	CASSLSRREQTSGNTQYF
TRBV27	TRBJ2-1	CASSLQGFSYNEQFF
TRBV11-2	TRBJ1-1	CASGGWGGNTEAFF
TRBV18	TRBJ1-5	CASSPVKNRGSQPQHF
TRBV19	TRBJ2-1	CASSGRREGQMEQFF
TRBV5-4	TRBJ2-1	CASSWGLAGGNEQFF
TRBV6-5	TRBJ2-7	CASKTGTSYEQYF
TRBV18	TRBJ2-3	CASSPPGVGTDTQYF
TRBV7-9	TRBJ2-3	CASSSPGQNTDTQYF
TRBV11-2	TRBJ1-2	CASSLSGQTTFGYTF
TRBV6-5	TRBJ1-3	CASRAGVFSGNTIYF
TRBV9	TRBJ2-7	CASSLGTGRAYEQYF
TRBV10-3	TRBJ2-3	CAISEQVAGVDTQYF
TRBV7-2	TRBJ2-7	CASSLWLYEQYF
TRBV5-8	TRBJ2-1	CASSLRLAGTEQFF
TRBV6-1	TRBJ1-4	CASSERGLVREKLFF
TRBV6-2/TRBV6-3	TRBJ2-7	CASSTRRQANEQYF
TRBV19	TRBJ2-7	CASSMSHYSGASYEQYF
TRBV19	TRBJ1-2	CASTGTGGNYGYTF
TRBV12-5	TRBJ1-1	CASGDTENTEAFF
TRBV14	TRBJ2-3	CASSQVHGTDTQYF
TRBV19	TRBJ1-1	CASSIRGQHKYSSTEAFF
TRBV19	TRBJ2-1	CASSSSGTRASEQFF
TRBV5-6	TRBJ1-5	CASSLLSGDNQPQHF
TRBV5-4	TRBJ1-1	CASSSPSGGRAFF
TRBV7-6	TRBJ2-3	CASSPRVGGITDTQYF
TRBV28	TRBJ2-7	CASSLVQGEEQYF